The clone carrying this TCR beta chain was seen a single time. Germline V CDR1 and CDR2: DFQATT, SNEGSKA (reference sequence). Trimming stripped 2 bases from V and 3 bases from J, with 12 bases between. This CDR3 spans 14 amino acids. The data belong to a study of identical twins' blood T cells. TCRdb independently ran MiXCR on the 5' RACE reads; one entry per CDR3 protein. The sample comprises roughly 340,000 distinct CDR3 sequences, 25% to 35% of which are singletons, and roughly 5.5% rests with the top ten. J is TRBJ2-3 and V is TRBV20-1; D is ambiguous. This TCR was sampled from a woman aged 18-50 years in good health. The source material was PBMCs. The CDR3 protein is CSARYRGWTDTQYF. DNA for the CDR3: TGCAGTGCTAGATATAGAGGTTGGACAGATACGCAGTATTTT.